The present T cell receptor (beta chain) was sequenced within a study of CD4 T cells in relation to SARS-CoV-2 and coronaviruses. Whole-study findings and limits: According to naive versus memory sequencing, detected responses are memory recall, not newly primed. Approximately 65% of donors had memory CD4+ clonotypes crossrecognizing SARS-CoV-2 and common cold coronavirus spike. No crossreactivity against non-spike viral proteins was tested here.

The CDR3 extends over 14 amino acids. Germline V gives CDR1 LGHDT, CDR2 YNNKEL (reference sequence). V lost 2 bases and J lost 1, with 6 bases in between. Unexposed donor CD4+ T cells date from about 2010-2019, before the COVID-19 pandemic. Deep TCR-beta sequencing used DNA from uncultured naive and memory CD4+ T cells. The protocol was immunoSEQ multiplex PCR, while the TCRdb copy is restricted to in-frame clones and leaves out a portion. The data hold about 65,000 clones, with around 87% observed a single time. In regard to this clone: Antigen unknown.

Sequencing was carried out using memory CD4+ T cells from PBMCs. This rearrangement joins TRBV3-1 (or the pseudogene TRBV3-2) to TRBJ1-3; D not resolved. This receptor was identified in a human donor in good health. CDR3 sequence: CASSQQTSGNTIYF. CDR3 bases: TGTGCCAGCAGCCAACAGACATCTGGAAACACCATATATTTT.